The next 5 T cell receptor beta chains were all read from a single sample in a study of radiotherapy plus CTLA-4 blockade in lung cancer (dated by TCRdb to the late 2010s). Library construction relied on the immunoSEQ multiplex PCR assay. TCRdb took this table from immuneACCESS and kept in-frame rearrangements with V and J called. Such tables lack part of the clones; where checked against another copy, unresolved V genes explain under half of the gap, and the rest is unexplained. Across this sample there are over 85,000 clones, with approximately 80% seen only once. The top ten constitute 25% of the sample. The material sequenced was peripheral blood, taken from a patient treated with radiotherapy plus ipilimumab. All receptors come from a human donor with non-small cell lung cancer that progressed on radiotherapy plus ipilimumab.

V is TRBV30 and J is TRBJ2-7, with 7 bases fitting TRBD2. CDR1 is GTSNPN, CDR2 SVGIG, per germline (reference sequence). CDR3 length: 13 amino acids. V was pared by 1 base and J by 4 bases, with 4 bases of the junction left unmatched. The CDR3 reads CAWSAGLEYEQYF. The CDR3 DNA reads as TGTGCCTGGAGTGCCGGACTAGAATACGAGCAGTACTTC.

The chain couples TRBV7-3 to TRBJ2-3; a weak D match, TRBD1 (6 bases). This CDR3 contains 14 residues. Looked up from germline, CDR1 is SGHTA and CDR2 is FQGTGA. V lost 5 bases and J lost 4, with 13 bases in between. CDR3 region: CASSRQQGSDTQYF. In DNA form, the CDR3 reads TGTGCCAGCAGCAGGCAACAGGGATCAGATACGCAGTATTTT.

This clone was found once. The chain links TRBV27 to TRBJ2-7, with D perhaps TRBD2 (6 bases). The length of the CDR3 is 15 residues. Germline V gene lookup returns CDR1 MNHEY and CDR2 SMNVEV (reference sequence). Trimming took off 2 bases at V and 3 bases at J, with 14 bases between the two ends. The CDR3 loop reads CASSLRLAEYYEQYF. In nucleotides, the CDR3 is TGTGCCAGCAGTTTAAGATTAGCGGAGTACTACGAGCAGTACTTC.

The chain joins TRBV15 to TRBJ2-3; 8 nucleotides agree with TRBD2. Trimming cost V 8 bases and J 6 bases; bases outside gene matches: 10. This CDR3 region has 14 residues. Germline lookup yields CDR1 LNHNV and CDR2 YYDKDF (reference sequence). This CDR3 is CATGRAGGFDTQYF. In DNA form, the CDR3 reads TGTGCCACCGGGCGGGCGGGGGGCTTCGATACGCAGTATTTT. Complete variable domain (other parts from reference TRBV15 and TRBJ2-3): DAMVIQNPRYQVTQFGKPVTLSCSQTLNHNVMYWYQQKSSQAPKLLFHYYDKDFNNEADTPDNFQSRRPNTSFCFLDIRSPGLGDTAMYLCATGRAGGFDTQYFGPGTRLTVL.

As DNA, the CDR3 is TGTGCTAGTGGTCCCTGGGACAGGTACAATGAGCAGTTCTTC. Translated, it gives CASGPWDRYNEQFF. The chain joins TRBV12-5 to TRBJ2-1; 8 positions match TRBD1. The V gene end was trimmed by 5 bases and the J gene end by 4 bases; junction bases not matched to a gene: 4. The CDR3 loop spans 14 amino acids. Per germline, CDR1 LGHNT and CDR2 FRNRAP.